The 10 T cell receptor beta chains in this list originate from one sample, sequenced in a study of T-cell reconstitution after alpha-beta-depleted transplantation in children. Unique molecular identifiers were used in preparing the TCRbeta library. TCRdb called the PCR reads again in MiXCR, with one record for every CDR3 protein. Among approximately 980,000 distinct CDR3 sequences listed, roughly 29% were seen once. The starting material was PBMCs, mostly from graft donor cells, obtained 360 days after TCRalphabeta/CD19-depleted stem cell transplant. These receptors all come from a boy under two years old who had a stem cell transplant for SCID, so the T cells may come from the graft donor.

The chain carries TRBV6-5 and TRBJ1-2, with no clear D. The ends were cut back, 3 bases at V and 1 base at J, with 6 bases in the middle. Germline-derived CDR1 and CDR2 are MNHEY and SVGAGI. This CDR3 contains 13 residues. In nucleotides, the CDR3 is TGTGCCAGCAGTTATTATGTTAACTATGGCTACACCTTC. Its protein is CASSYYVNYGYTF.

V is TRBV5-6 and J is TRBJ2-6; D gene unclear. This CDR3 contains 16 residues. The germline V and J ends were trimmed by 3 bases and 0 bases, with 10 bases remaining between them. CDR1 is SGHDT, CDR2 YYEEEE, per germline. The CDR3 DNA reads as TGTGCCAGCAGCTCCCAGACCAGCTCTGGGGCCAACGTCCTGACTTTC. As protein: CASSSQTSSGANVLTF.

The rearrangement links TRBV5-1 to TRBJ1-2; the D gene is possibly TRBD1 (5 bases). The CDR3 is 14 residues long. V lost 2 bases and J 0 bases, leaving 8 bases between the germline ends. CDR1 is SGHRS and CDR2 is YFSETQ in the germline V gene. In nucleotides, the CDR3 is TGCGCCAGCAGCTTAGGGGAAGCTAACTATGGCTACACCTTC. Its translation: CASSLGEANYGYTF.

This clonotype was counted a few times. The chain carries TRBV28 and TRBJ2-7; 7 positions agree with TRBD1. This CDR3 is 13 amino acids long. Germline V lookup: CDR1 MDHEN, CDR2 SYDVKM. The V segment lost 4 bases and the J segment 5 bases; nucleotides outside the gene matches: 5. In nucleotides, the CDR3 is TGTGCCAGCAGTTCTGACAGGGCCCACGAGCAGTACTTC. It encodes CASSSDRAHEQYF.

This chain connects TRBV5-1 to TRBJ2-2; the D gene is possibly TRBD2 (6 bases). Trimming took 1 base from V and 4 from J, leaving 14 bases between them. The CDR3 extends over 16 amino acids. Looked up from germline, CDR1 is SGHRS and CDR2 is YFSETQ. CDR3 nucleotide sequence: TGCGCCAGCAGCTTGTCCGGGAGCAGGCGCACCGGGGAGCTGTTTTTT. Residues: CASSLSGSRRTGELFF. The full variable domain, in which reference TRBV5-1 and TRBJ2-2 provide the parts outside the CDR3, is KAGVTQTPRYLIKTRGQQVTLSCSPISGHRSVSWYQQTPGQGLQFLFEYFSETQRNKGNFPGRFSGRQFSNSRSEMNVSTLELGDSALYLCASSLSGSRRTGELFFGEGSRLTVL.

This clonotype occurred a few times. J is TRBJ2-3 and V is TRBV12-3 or TRBV12-4, with TRBD2 identical over 7 bases. Trimming cost V 6 bases and J 2 bases; bases outside gene matches: 8. The CDR3 has 15 amino acids. CDR3 DNA: TGTGCCAGCAGCTTGACCGGGACTATCACAGATACGCAGTATTTT. It is translated as CASSLTGTITDTQYF.

This clonotype was counted only a few times. CDR3 DNA sequence: TGTGCCAGCAGCCAAGATCAGCGGGGGCGAGCTTTCTTT. Translated: CASSQDQRGRAFF. This chain connects TRBV14 to TRBJ1-1; tentatively, D is TRBD1 (6 bases). The CDR3 length is 13 residues. Germline V gives CDR1 SGHDN, CDR2 FVKESK. V lost 0 bases and J 10 bases, leaving 12 bases between the germline ends.

This chain joins TRBV7-9 and TRBJ1-2; D may be TRBD1 (6 bases). This CDR3 spans 13 amino acids. The germline CDR1 and CDR2 sequences are SEHNR and FQNEAQ (reference sequence). V dropped 4 bases and J dropped 6 bases, with 12 bases sitting between them. The CDR3 bases are TGTGCCAGCAGCTCAACAGGGCTCCATGGCTACACCTTC. This gives the protein CASSSTGLHGYTF.

This clonotype was observed a handful of times. This sequence joins TRBV4-3 and TRBJ2-5; 8 bases fit TRBD2. Germline values: CDR1 LGHNA, CDR2 YSLEER. After removal of 2 bases from V and 2 bases from J, the junction contained 4 bases not matched to a gene. The length of the CDR3 is 15 residues. In DNA form, the CDR3 reads TGCGCCAGCAGCCAACAATTAGCGGGACAAGAGACCCAGTACTTC. Translation gives CASSQQLAGQETQYF.

This chain links TRBV11-2 with TRBJ2-3; D ambiguous. The germline V and J ends were trimmed by 7 bases and 5 bases, with 16 bases remaining between them. This CDR3 region has 14 residues. Germline CDR1 SGHAT, CDR2 FQNNGV. Here the CDR3 DNA reads TGTGCCAGCATCGGATCTATAGCAGGAGATACGCAGTATTTT. Protein sequence: CASIGSIAGDTQYF.